One TCR beta chain is described in this entry. The sample is drawn from a study of blood T cell repertoires in COVID-19. Study information: T cells, B-cell-depleted T cells, or PBMCs provided the cDNA or gDNA that served as material.

Repertoires were generated with immunoSEQ multiplex PCR, while TCRdb's copy carries only in-frame clones and drops some. Among 150,000 to 180,000 clones, around 84% were seen once, and the ten largest hold around 8%. This receptor was identified in a woman aged 60-75 years with COVID-19, enrolled during active disease. Input material: peripheral blood.

CDR3 nucleotides: TGTGCCAGCAGCCCACAGGGTGGAGGCTACGAGCAGTACTTC. It translates to CASSPQGGGYEQYF. V usage is TRBV7-9 and J usage is TRBJ2-7; D perhaps matches TRBD1 (6 bases). CDR3 length equals 14 residues. The V gene lost 5 bases and the J gene lost 3 bases, with 14 bases spanning the gap. CDR1 is SEHNR, CDR2 FQNEAQ, per germline (reference sequence).